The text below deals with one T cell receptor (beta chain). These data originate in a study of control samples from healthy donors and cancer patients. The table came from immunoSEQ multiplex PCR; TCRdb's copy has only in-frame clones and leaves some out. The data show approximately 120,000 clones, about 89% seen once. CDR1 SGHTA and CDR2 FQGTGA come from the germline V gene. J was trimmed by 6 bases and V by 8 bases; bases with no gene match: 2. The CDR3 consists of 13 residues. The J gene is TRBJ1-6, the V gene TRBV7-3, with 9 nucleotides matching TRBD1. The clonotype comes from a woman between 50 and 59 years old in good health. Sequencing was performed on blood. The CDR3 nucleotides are TGTGCCAGCGCACAGGGGGCTAATTCACCCCTCCACTTT. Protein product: CASAQGANSPLHF.